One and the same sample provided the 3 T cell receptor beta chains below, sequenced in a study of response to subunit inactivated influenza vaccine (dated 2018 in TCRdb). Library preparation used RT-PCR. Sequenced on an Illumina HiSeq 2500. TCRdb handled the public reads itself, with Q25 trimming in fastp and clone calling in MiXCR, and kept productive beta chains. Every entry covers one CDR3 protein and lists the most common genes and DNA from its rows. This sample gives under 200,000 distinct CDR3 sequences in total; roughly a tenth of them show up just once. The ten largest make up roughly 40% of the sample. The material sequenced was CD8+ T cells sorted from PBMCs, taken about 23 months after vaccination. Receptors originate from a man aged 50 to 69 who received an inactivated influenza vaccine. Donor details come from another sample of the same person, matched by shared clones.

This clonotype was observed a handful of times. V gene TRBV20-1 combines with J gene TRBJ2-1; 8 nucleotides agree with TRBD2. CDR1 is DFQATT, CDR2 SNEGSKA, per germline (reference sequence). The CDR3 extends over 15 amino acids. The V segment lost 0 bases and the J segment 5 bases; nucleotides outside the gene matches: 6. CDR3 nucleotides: TGCAGTGCTAGAGATGCTAGCGGGCCCGACAATGAGCAGTTCTTC. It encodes CSARDASGPDNEQFF.

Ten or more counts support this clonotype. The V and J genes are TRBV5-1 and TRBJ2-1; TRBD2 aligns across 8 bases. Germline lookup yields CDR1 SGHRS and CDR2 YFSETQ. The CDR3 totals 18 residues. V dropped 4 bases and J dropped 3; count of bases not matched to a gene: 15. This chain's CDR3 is CASSLHGAGAPIYNEQFF. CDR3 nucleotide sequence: TGCGCCAGCAGCCTGCATGGAGCGGGAGCCCCGATCTACAATGAGCAGTTCTTC.

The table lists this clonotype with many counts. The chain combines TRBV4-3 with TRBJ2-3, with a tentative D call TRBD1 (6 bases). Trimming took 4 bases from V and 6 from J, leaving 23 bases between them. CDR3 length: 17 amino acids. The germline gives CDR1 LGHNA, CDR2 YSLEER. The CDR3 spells CASSPAVTGLPRDTQYF. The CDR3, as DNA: TGCGCCAGCAGCCCTGCGGTGACAGGACTCCCCCGGGATACGCAGTATTTT.